This T cell receptor (beta chain) was documented in a study of CD8 T cells in Susac syndrome (dated 2019 in TCRdb). In the study overall: Repertoire sequencing was used to test whether CD8+ T cell activation and differentiation in Susac syndrome was antigen driven.

In the case of this clonotype: Its antigen remains unidentified. No clone much larger than this one lies a single base away; base qualities are absent.

The research as a whole found: The number of individuals in the TCR sequencing and HLA analysis was recognized as being relatively small.

RNA was extracted using the RNeasy kit, and roughly 0.5 to 1 microgram was reverse transcribed with random hexamers. The immunoSEQ multiplex PCR assay, covering 54 Vbeta and 13 Jbeta segments, was used to amplify TCR beta CDR3 regions. To correct PCR amplification bias, a synthetic template baseline was used for both primer optimization and computational correction. The study's processing was this. Reads were annotated to V, D and J genes per IMGT and analyzed with immunoSEQ Analyzer, keeping only productive sequences. Clonality was calculated as one minus the Shannon entropy normalized by log2 of the number of productive unique sequences. For each patient and control, public and private clones were evaluated among the 100 most prevalent clones. Clones were defined as Susac-specific if absent from the healthy and MS cohorts, from 900 to 1,300 published viral clones and from other ImmuneACCESS disease sequences. Using fastp trimming at Q25 and MiXCR clonotype assembly, TCRdb reanalyzed the public sequencing data and kept in-frame beta chains. Rows are unified per CDR3 protein, each entry keeping the most common DNA and genes. Clone size and V and J calls follow TCRdb, not the original study. This sample is represented by roughly 180,000 distinct CDR3 sequences; 90% to 95% of them were singletons. The ten largest clonotypes hold 0.09% to 0.1% of the sample.

High-throughput TCR beta sequencing profiled peripheral blood CD8+ and CD4+ T cells from healthy donors, Susac syndrome patients and multiple sclerosis patients. The multiple sclerosis controls were treatment-naive patients whose relapsing-remitting disease, either stable or active, fulfilled the revised McDonald criteria. CD8+ TEMRA cells were enriched by FACS, while bulk CD8+ and CD4+ T cells were purified by magnetic negative isolation. Blood was collected in EDTA tubes and processed within 24 hours, with PBMCs isolated through density gradient centrifugation. PBMCs intended for TCR sequencing were cryopreserved in liquid nitrogen and were subsequently thawed in a 37 degrees C water bath. Purity of sorted or isolated CD4+, CD8+ and CD8+ TEMRA cells was at least 90%. At the junction V is shortened by 4 bases and J by 2 bases, with 13 bases in between. The germline V gene gives CDR1 as SGDLS and CDR2 as YYNGEE. The cysteine opens and the phenylalanine closes a CDR3 of 15 amino acids. Kept here is only the CDR3 DNA, which spans 45 bases and is read in frame from base 1.

Recombination joined TRBV9 with TRBJ1-3; the D gene is perhaps TRBD1, on 5 matching bases. The sequence came from a human donor with multiple sclerosis. Sequencing was performed on CD4+ T cells from PBMCs. The DNA reads TGTGCCAGCAGCCCCGGGCAGGGCCCTGGAAACACCATATATTTT. Translated, this is CASSPGQGPGNTIYF.